This T cell receptor beta chain came from a study of technical replicates of blood from several donors. In its sample, this clone was seen once. Data came from immunoSEQ multiplex PCR; TCRdb stores just in-frame clones and leaves some out. The table lists 75,000 to 95,000 clones, around 94% of them singletons. V was clipped by 6 bases and J by 0 bases, with 12 bases between them. The CDR3 contains 15 residues. CDR1 and CDR2 (germline): MNHEY, SVGAGI. The chain joins TRBV6-5 to TRBJ1-5; D gene uncertain. The sample consisted of T cells isolated from PBMCs. This TCR derives from a human donor in good health. Here the CDR3 DNA reads TGTGCCAGCAGATTGCTGACTTATAGCAATCAGCCCCAGCATTTT. Its translation is CASRLLTYSNQPQHF.